The rows below give T cell receptor beta chains drawn from one sample of a study of shared clonotypes between healthy human individuals. Sequencing was performed with immunoSEQ multiplex PCR; in TCRdb, only in-frame clones are kept and a portion is missing. The sample lists about 1,500,000 clones; roughly 96% were seen once. The sequenced material came from naive CD4+ T cells sorted from blood. The receptor source for this set is a man under 40 in good health. CDR3s include the opening cysteine and the closing phenylalanine or tryptophan.

V gene	J gene	CDR3 protein
TRBV2	TRBJ1-5	CASSETGGDQPQHF
TRBV7-9	TRBJ2-3	CASSLRSWFDTQYF
TRBV9	TRBJ1-2	CASSVGSQTEYTF
TRBV9	TRBJ2-5	CASSARGGLVQETQYF
TRBV6-1	TRBJ1-5	CASNSQGGYNQPQHF
TRBV27	TRBJ1-1	CASDRAFF
TRBV7-6	TRBJ2-5	CASSLATGKETQYF
TRBV7-9	TRBJ2-7	CASSLAGAHLEQYF
TRBV7-2	TRBJ2-1	CASSLGLVVEQFF
TRBV6-1	TRBJ1-1	CASSDPLRQAPKTEAFF
TRBV5-5	TRBJ2-6	CASSLSVDTGYGGANVLTF
TRBV7-2	TRBJ2-7	CASSLGTSGRYEQYF
TRBV9	TRBJ1-4	CASSPGGVHEKLFF
TRBV29-1	TRBJ2-5	CSVGHGQGLETQYF
TRBV28	TRBJ2-7	CASSSPTVTYFEQYF
TRBV10-3	TRBJ2-1	CAISETSGSDRRDEQFF
TRBV2	TRBJ2-7	CASSGQGHEQYF
TRBV6-5	TRBJ2-5	CASSYRTGQETQYF
TRBV15	TRBJ2-7	CATSRQGPTSYEQYF
TRBV6-6	TRBJ2-5	CASSRYGTDQETQYF
TRBV27	TRBJ2-7	CATRARREVREQYF
TRBV11-2	TRBJ2-2	CASSFSDSRSGELFF
TRBV5-1	TRBJ2-1	CASSLAGPNNEQFF
TRBV4-2	TRBJ2-7	CASSSASEGVREPYF
TRBV5-5	TRBJ2-6	CASSSTGVLSGANVLTF
TRBV5-4	TRBJ2-3	CASRERGPTDTQYF
TRBV9	TRBJ2-1	CASSQLESYNEQFF
TRBV5-1	TRBJ2-2	CASSWGIGELFF
TRBV7-9	TRBJ2-7	CASRQGRTYEQYF
TRBV10-2	TRBJ2-1	CASSSTGLAGGEQFF
TRBV27	TRBJ1-3	CASSYQGYGNTIYF
TRBV7-8	TRBJ2-7	CASSLGSQPYEQYF
TRBV5-1	TRBJ2-3	CASSSGQGRHTQYF
TRBV28	TRBJ1-2	CASSTGTYGYTF
TRBV7-9	TRBJ1-2	CASSLGAGQSNYGYTF
TRBV7-2	TRBJ2-6	CASSSRSGANVLTF
TRBV5-1	TRBJ2-7	CASSPWGPSNGEQYF
TRBV5-1	TRBJ1-2	CASTWTGGTDGYTF
TRBV9	TRBJ1-1	CASSPQGPEAFF
TRBV6-7	TRBJ2-5	CASSWGQREKETQYF
TRBV5-5	TRBJ1-1	CASRAGQWRTEAFF
TRBV19	TRBJ1-1	CASSVQGREEAFF
TRBV7-2	TRBJ1-2	CASSLDVRSYGYTF
TRBV5-1	TRBJ1-5	CASSLLVGQPQHF
TRBV7-3	TRBJ2-3	CASSLTTGTTDTQYF
TRBV5-4	TRBJ1-5	CASSSIQNQPQHF
TRBV20-1	TRBJ2-5	CSADSGETQYF
TRBV19	TRBJ2-1	CARTSGAHNEQFF
TRBV18	TRBJ2-1	CASSPLLGLAAGSEQFF
TRBV11-3	TRBJ2-3	CASSLGEGGRTDTQYF
TRBV7-9	TRBJ1-2	CASSLRAGPGTNTF
TRBV5-1	TRBJ2-1	CASSGTSGRADNEQFF
TRBV4-2	TRBJ2-1	CASSQVASGSRGEQFF